The rows below give T cell receptor beta chains drawn from one sample of a study of beta chain features in type 1 diabetes. Assay used: immunoSEQ multiplex PCR; TCRdb lists only in-frame clones, some missing. Seen here are approximately 260,000 clones, roughly 25% observed once, and the top ten hold around 0.012%. Input material: naive CD4+ T cells from blood. These receptors all come from a woman aged 25 to 39 with type 1 diabetes. The CDR3 runs from the conserved cysteine through the conserved F or W. Each record gives: V gene, clone size, D gene, J gene, CDR3 protein, CDR3 DNA. D genes are given only for firm matches. Rows give clone size only sometimes, using once, few, many, or a class for an expanded clone.

TRBV27	-	TRBD1	TRBJ1-5	CASMTGSNQPQHF	TGTGCCAGCATGACAGGGAGCAATCAGCCCCAGCATTTT
TRBV25-1	few	TRBD2	TRBJ2-1	CASSDPSGRGYNEQFF	TGTGCCAGCAGTGACCCGAGCGGGAGAGGATACAATGAGCAGTTCTTC
TRBV7-3	few	-	TRBJ2-3	CASSLRVGSTDTQYF	TGTGCCAGCAGCTTACGGGTCGGGAGCACAGATACGCAGTATTTT
TRBV5-1	-	-	TRBJ2-1	CASSLIGSQAGWYNEQFF	TGCGCCAGCAGCTTGATCGGGAGTCAAGCAGGGTGGTACAATGAGCAGTTCTTC
TRBV20-1	-	-	TRBJ1-1	CSASNGRAFF	TGCAGTGCTAGCAATGGCAGAGCTTTCTTT
TRBV5-1	-	TRBD1	TRBJ2-5	CASSRTGGSQETQYF	TGCGCCAGCAGCAGAACAGGGGGCTCCCAAGAGACCCAGTACTTC
TRBV5-1	-	TRBD2	TRBJ2-5	CASSPGTSRETQYF	TGCGCCAGCAGCCCCGGGACTAGCAGGGAGACCCAGTACTTC
TRBV5-6	few	TRBD1	TRBJ2-3	CASSLVGQGTDTQYF	TGTGCCAGCAGCTTGGTGGGACAGGGGACAGATACGCAGTATTTT
TRBV7-9	-	TRBD2	TRBJ2-7	CASSLEGLAGVYEQYF	TGTGCCAGCAGCTTAGAAGGGCTAGCGGGGGTCTACGAGCAGTACTTC
TRBV27	-	-	TRBJ1-2	CASSLYRPGNLYYGYTF	TGTGCCAGCAGTTTATATCGCCCGGGGAATCTCTACTATGGCTACACCTTC
TRBV11-2	few	TRBD1	TRBJ2-7	CASSTGQASSYEQYF	TGTGCCAGCAGCACCGGACAGGCCAGCTCCTACGAGCAGTACTTC
TRBV30	-	-	TRBJ2-4	CAWSRDNSAKNIQYF	TGTGCCTGGAGTCGGGACAACTCAGCCAAAAACATTCAGTACTTC